A single sample is the source of the 5 T cell receptor beta chains below, sequenced in a study of OX40 agonist ivuxolimab in advanced cancers. Clones were read by immunoSEQ multiplex PCR, and TCRdb kept only the in-frame ones, dropping some. Counted here are roughly 90,000 clones, about 85% occurring once; the ten biggest clones make up roughly 0.22%. This material consisted of CD4+ or CD8+ T cells sorted from blood, taken in a trial of the OX40 agonist ivuxolimab. These receptors were obtained from an adult with an advanced solid tumor such as melanoma, head and neck, liver or kidney cancer.

A single count supports this clone. The V and J genes are TRBV18 and TRBJ2-1; D gene uncertain. This CDR3 region has 14 residues. Deletions cut 4 bases from V and 9 bases from J, with 16 bases between. CDR1 is KGHSH and CDR2 is LQKENI in the germline V gene. CDR3 DNA sequence: TGTGCCAGCTCACTGCCTAGTGGCCCGAGTGAGCAGTTCTTC. Its protein is CASSLPSGPSEQFF.

A single count supports this clone. The V gene is TRBV7-3, the J gene TRBJ2-2; 8 bases map to TRBD1. CDR1 and CDR2 from the germline V gene are SGHTA and FQGTGA. V shed 5 bases, J shed 4 bases, and the junction held 3 bases outside the gene matches. The CDR3 has 14 amino acids. The CDR3 region has the DNA TGTGCCAGCAGCCCAACAGGGGGCACCGGGGAGCTGTTTTTT. Translating it yields CASSPTGGTGELFF.

The V call is TRBV4-3, the J call TRBJ2-3; D gene unclear. The CDR3 is 15 amino acids. The V end lost 1 base, the J end lost 1 base, and 9 bases lay between the germline ends. The germline gives CDR1 LGHNA, CDR2 YSLEER. Written as DNA, the CDR3 is TGCGCCAGCAGCCAAGCTTATGTCGGCACAGATACGCAGTATTTT. Residues: CASSQAYVGTDTQYF.

Of note for this clone: Other DNA sequences of this sample code for an identical CDR3. The chain links TRBV27 to TRBJ1-2; D is unresolved. V was pared by 0 bases and J by 5 bases, with 7 bases between. The CDR3 runs 13 residues. Germline V CDR1 and CDR2: MNHEY, SMNVEV (reference sequence). CDR3 DNA: TGTGCCAGCAGTTTATCGGGCGGGTATGGCTACACCTTC. Encoded protein: CASSLSGGYGYTF.

The CDR3 coding sequence is TGTGCCAGCAGTGAAGGTGGGAGCTCCTACGAGCAGTACGTC. This translates into CASSEGGSSYEQYV. This chain joins TRBV6-1 and TRBJ2-7, with D possibly being TRBD2 (5 bases). This CDR3 is built from 14 residues. The V and J ends lost 1 base and 0 bases respectively, with 7 bases between them. Germline CDR1 reads MNHNS; CDR2 reads SASEGT.